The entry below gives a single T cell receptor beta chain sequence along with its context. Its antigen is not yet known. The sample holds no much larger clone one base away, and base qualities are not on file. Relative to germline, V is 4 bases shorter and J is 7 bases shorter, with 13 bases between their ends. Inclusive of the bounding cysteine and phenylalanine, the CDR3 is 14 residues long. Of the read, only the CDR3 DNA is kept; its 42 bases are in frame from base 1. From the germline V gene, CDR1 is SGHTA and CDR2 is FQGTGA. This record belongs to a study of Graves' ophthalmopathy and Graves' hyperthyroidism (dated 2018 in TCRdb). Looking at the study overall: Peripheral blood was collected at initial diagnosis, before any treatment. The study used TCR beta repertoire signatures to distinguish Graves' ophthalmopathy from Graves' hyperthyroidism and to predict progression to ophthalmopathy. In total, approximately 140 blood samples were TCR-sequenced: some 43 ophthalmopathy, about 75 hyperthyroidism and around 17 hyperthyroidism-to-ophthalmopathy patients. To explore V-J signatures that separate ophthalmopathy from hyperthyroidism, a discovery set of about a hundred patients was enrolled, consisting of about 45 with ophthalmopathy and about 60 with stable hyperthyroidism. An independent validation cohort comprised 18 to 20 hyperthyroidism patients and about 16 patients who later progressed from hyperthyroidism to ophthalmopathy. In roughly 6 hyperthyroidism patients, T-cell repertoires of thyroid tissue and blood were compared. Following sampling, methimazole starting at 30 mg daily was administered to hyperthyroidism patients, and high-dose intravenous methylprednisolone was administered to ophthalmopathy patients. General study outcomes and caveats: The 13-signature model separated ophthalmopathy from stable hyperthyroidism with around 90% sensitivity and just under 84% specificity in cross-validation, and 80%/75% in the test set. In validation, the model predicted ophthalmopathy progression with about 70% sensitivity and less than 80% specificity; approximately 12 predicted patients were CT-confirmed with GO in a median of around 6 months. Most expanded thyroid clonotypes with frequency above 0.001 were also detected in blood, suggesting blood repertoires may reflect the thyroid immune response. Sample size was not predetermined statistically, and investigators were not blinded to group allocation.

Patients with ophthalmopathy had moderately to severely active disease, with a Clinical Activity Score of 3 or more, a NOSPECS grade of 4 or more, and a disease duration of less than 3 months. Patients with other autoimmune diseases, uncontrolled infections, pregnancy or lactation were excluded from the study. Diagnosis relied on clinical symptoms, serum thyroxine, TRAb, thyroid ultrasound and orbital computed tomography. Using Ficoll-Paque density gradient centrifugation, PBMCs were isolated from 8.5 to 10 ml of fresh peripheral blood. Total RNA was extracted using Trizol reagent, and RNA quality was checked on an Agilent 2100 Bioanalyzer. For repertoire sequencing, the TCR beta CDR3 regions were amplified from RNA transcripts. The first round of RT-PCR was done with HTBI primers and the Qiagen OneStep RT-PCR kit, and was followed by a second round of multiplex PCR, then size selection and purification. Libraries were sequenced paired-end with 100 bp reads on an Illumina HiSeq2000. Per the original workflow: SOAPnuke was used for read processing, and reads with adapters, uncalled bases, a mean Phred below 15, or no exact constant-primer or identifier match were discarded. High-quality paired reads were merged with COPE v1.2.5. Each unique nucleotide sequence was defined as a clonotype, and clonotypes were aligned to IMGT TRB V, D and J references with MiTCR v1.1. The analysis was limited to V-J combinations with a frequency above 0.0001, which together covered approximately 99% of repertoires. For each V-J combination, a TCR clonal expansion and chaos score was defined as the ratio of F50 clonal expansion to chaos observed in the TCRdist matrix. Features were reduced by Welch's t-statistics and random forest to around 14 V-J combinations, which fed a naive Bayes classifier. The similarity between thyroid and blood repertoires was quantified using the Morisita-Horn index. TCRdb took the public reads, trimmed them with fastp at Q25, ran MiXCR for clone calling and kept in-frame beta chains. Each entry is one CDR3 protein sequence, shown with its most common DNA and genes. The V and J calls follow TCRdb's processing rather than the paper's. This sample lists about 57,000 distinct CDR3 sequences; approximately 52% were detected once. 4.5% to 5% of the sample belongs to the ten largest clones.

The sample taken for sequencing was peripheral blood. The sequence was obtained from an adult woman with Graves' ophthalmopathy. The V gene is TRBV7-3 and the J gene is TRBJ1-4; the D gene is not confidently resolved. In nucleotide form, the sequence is TGTGCCAGCAGCTCTCTAGCGGGAGGTGAAAAACTGTTTTTT. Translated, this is CASSSLAGGEKLFF.